This T cell receptor (beta chain) was found in a study of T cell responses to AZD1222 COVID-19 vaccine. Produced via immunoSEQ multiplex PCR; TCRdb's table is partial and in-frame only. The sample includes 100,000 or so clones, 87% of them seen just once. The CDR3 loop spans 13 amino acids. Trimming removed 2 bases from V and 4 bases from J, with 6 bases in between. CDR1 and CDR2 (germline): SGHAT, FQNNGV. The sequence came from an adult in good health. The rearrangement links TRBV11-2 to TRBJ1-3; the D is unclear. This specimen was peripheral blood, taken on day 0 of AZD1222 vaccination. CDR3 in amino acids: CASSLRWGNTIYF. The CDR3 DNA is TGTGCCAGCAGCTTACGCTGGGGAAACACCATATATTTT.